The 13 T cell receptor beta chains given below trace back to one sample, sequenced in a study of cytomegalovirus exposure and HLA in healthy donors. Primers for the PCR totalled 60 Vbeta and 13 Jbeta. Some clones are missing from TCRdb's copy, which holds only in-frame ones; the method was immunoSEQ multiplex PCR. Here the sample spans 120,000 to 150,000 clones, roughly 80% being singletons. The source material was PBMCs. These receptors were taken from a young man in good health and CMV-seropositive.

A remark on this clone: Relative to the germline gene, one junction end is altered; a read error may explain this. V usage is TRBV28 and J usage is TRBJ2-4; weak D call: TRBD2 (5 bases). CDR3 length: 15 residues. Germline V gene data show CDR1 as MDHEN and CDR2 as SYDVKM. CDR3 protein: CASSGRAGGKNSQYF. The CDR3, as DNA: TGTGCCAGCAGCGGTCGAGCAGGAGGAAAAAACAGTCAGTACTTC.

In nucleotides, the CDR3 is TGCGCCAGCAGCCAAGATTATAGCAGGGTTGGCGGCTACACCTTC. Amino acid sequence: CASSQDYSRVGGYTF. This chain uses TRBV4-3 with TRBJ1-2, with D tentatively TRBD1 (5 bases). V lost 0 bases to trimming and J lost 8 bases, with 16 bases between them. The CDR3 is 15 amino acids. Looked up from germline, CDR1 is LGHNA and CDR2 is YSLEER.

V gene TRBV28 combines with J gene TRBJ1-3, with D perhaps matching TRBD1 (5 bases). Germline V lookup: CDR1 MDHEN, CDR2 SYDVKM. The CDR3 runs to 15 residues. Trimming removed 5 bases at V and 2 bases at J, with 13 bases between. The CDR3: CASSAGILTGNTIYF. CDR3 nucleotides: TGTGCCAGCAGTGCAGGGATTCTGACTGGAAACACCATATATTTT.

In its sample, this clone was seen a few times. The chain couples TRBV27 to TRBJ2-5, with D tentatively TRBD2 (5 bases). This CDR3 region has 15 residues. Germline assignment: CDR1 MNHEY and CDR2 SMNVEV (reference sequence). Trimming took 6 bases from V and 5 from J, leaving 19 bases between them. In DNA, the CDR3 is TGTGCCAGCAGCCGAACTAGGAGCTCGACGGAGACCCAGTACTTC. This codes for CASSRTRSSTETQYF.

J is TRBJ2-7 and V is TRBV4-1, with 9 nucleotides matching TRBD2. The V gene end was trimmed by 3 bases and the J gene end by 2 bases; junction bases not matched to a gene: 8. CDR3 length: 16 amino acids. CDR1 is MGHRA, CDR2 YSYEKL, per germline. CDR3 loop: CASSHESGGITYEQYF. CDR3 DNA: TGCGCCAGCAGCCATGAGAGCGGGGGGATCACCTACGAGCAGTACTTC.

The chain carries TRBV7-2 and TRBJ2-3, with D unresolved. CDR3 length: 15 residues. V lost 0 bases and J 4 bases, leaving 11 bases between the germline ends. CDR1 is SGHTA and CDR2 is FQGNSA in the germline V gene. Here the CDR3 reads CASSLAQTRADTQYF. The CDR3 bases are TGTGCCAGCAGCTTAGCTCAAACCCGGGCAGATACGCAGTATTTT.

Comments on this clone: The junction and the germline gene differ at one end; a read error may be behind it. This chain joins TRBV7-9 and TRBJ1-1; no clear D gene. The CDR3 contains 11 residues. Germline loops: CDR1 SEHNR, CDR2 FQNEAQ (reference sequence). The CDR3 nucleotides read TGTTCCAGCACCCCGGGGACTGAAGCTTTCTTT. This codes for CSSTPGTEAFF.

The chain employs TRBV2 and TRBJ2-2; 11 bases are a match to TRBD1. Germline V gene data show CDR1 as SNHLY and CDR2 as FYNNEI. The CDR3 is made up of 16 amino acids. Trimming cost V 7 bases and J 2 bases; bases outside gene matches: 6. The DNA of the CDR3 is TGTGCCAGCACCGTGGACAGGGGGCTTAACACCGGGGAGCTGTTTTTT. It translates to CASTVDRGLNTGELFF.

In its sample, this clone was seen once. CDR3 sequence (DNA): TGTGCCAGCAGCTCGACTAGCGGGGGACAGACCCAGTACTTC. Translation: CASSSTSGGQTQYF. The chain carries TRBV7-2 and TRBJ2-5; TRBD2 aligns across 12 bases. Germline-derived CDR1 and CDR2 are SGHTA and FQGNSA. V trimming: 4 bases; J trimming: 6 bases; junction bases outside the gene matches: 3. This CDR3 region has 14 residues.

The genes are TRBV7-8 and TRBJ2-5; TRBD2 matches 11 bases. CDR1 and CDR2 (germline): SGHVS, FQNEAQ. V trimming: 5 bases; J trimming: 10 bases; junction bases outside the gene matches: 12. This CDR3 comprises 15 residues. The DNA of the CDR3 is TGTGCCAGCAGCCTCCGAAGTAGCGGGGGGGCGGACCAGTACTTC. Amino acid sequence: CASSLRSSGGADQYF.

The chain recombines TRBV9 with TRBJ1-4; TRBD1 aligns across 9 bases. CDR1 and CDR2 from the germline V gene are SGDLS and YYNGEE. The CDR3 has 15 residues. V shed 4 bases, J shed 8 bases, and the junction held 9 bases outside the gene matches. The CDR3 DNA sequence: TGTGCCAGCAGCCCCCTGGGACAGGGCTGGGAAAAACTGTTTTTT. Amino acid sequence: CASSPLGQGWEKLFF. The variable domain in full, completed from reference TRBV9 and TRBJ1-4, reads DSGVTQTPKHLITATGQRVTLRCSPRSGDLSVYWYQQSLDQGLQFLIQYYNGEERAKGNILERFSAQQFPDLHSELNLSSLELGDSALYFCASSPLGQGWEKLFFGSGTQLSVL.

The sample holds a few counts of this clone. The chain carries TRBV19 and TRBJ1-1; TRBD1 agrees at 9 bases. This CDR3 has 13 residues. CDR1 and CDR2 (germline): LNHDA, SQIVND (reference sequence). V trimming: 6 bases; J trimming: 8 bases; junction bases outside the gene matches: 7. CDR3 DNA sequence: TGTGCCAGTAGACCGGGACAGGGTGTCGAAGCTTTCTTT. It encodes CASRPGQGVEAFF.

As to this clone: Different DNA sequences within this sample yield the same CDR3. V gene TRBV18 combines with J gene TRBJ1-1; weak D call: TRBD1 (6 bases). V was trimmed by 2 bases and J by 3 bases, leaving 10 bases between them. This CDR3 is built from 14 residues. Germline V gene data show CDR1 as KGHSH and CDR2 as LQKENI. The CDR3 is CASSPSRGDTEAFF. As DNA, the CDR3 is TGTGCCAGCTCACCAAGCAGGGGTGACACTGAAGCTTTCTTT.